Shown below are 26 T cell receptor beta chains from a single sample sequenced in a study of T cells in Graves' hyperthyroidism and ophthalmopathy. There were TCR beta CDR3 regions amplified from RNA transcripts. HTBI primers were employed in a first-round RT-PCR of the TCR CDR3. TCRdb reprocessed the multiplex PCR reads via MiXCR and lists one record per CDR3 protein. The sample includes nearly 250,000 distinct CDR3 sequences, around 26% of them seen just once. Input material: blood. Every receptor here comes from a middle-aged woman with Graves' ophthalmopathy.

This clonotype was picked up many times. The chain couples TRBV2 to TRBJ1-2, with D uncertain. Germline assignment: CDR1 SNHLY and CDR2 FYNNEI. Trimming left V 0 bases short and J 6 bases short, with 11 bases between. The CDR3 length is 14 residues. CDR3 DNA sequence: TGTGCCAGCAGTGAAGCACTTGACTGGAATGGCTACACCTTC. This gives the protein CASSEALDWNGYTF.

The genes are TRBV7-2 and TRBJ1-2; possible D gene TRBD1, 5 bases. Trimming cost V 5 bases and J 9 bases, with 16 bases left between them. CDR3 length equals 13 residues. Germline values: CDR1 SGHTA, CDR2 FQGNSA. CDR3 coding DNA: TGTGCCAGCAGCCCTGACCCAGGGACTCGCTACACCTTC. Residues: CASSPDPGTRYTF.

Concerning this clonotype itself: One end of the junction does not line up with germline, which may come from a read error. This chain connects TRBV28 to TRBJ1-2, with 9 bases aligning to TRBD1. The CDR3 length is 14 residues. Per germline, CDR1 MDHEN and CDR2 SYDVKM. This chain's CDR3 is CASSSVQGAYGYIF. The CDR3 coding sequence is TGTGCCAGCAGTAGCGTACAGGGGGCATATGGCTACATCTTC.

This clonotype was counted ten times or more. The CDR3 spells CSVAASNTGELFF. CDR3 DNA: TGCAGCGTTGCAGCCTCGAACACCGGGGAGCTGTTTTTT. The chain has TRBV29-1 and TRBJ2-2, with D hard to call. CDR1 is SQVTM and CDR2 is ANQGSEA in the germline V gene. V was trimmed by 4 bases and J by 0 bases, leaving 6 bases between them. The CDR3 has 13 amino acids.

The CDR3 loop is CASSLGRTTYEQYF. DNA for the CDR3: TGTGCCAGCAGCTTAGGACGGACCACCTACGAGCAGTACTTC. The chain carries TRBV11-2 and TRBJ2-7; no firm D call. The germline CDR1 and CDR2 sequences are SGHAT and FQNNGV. CDR3 length: 14 amino acids. Trimming cost V 1 base and J 2 bases, with 9 bases left between them.

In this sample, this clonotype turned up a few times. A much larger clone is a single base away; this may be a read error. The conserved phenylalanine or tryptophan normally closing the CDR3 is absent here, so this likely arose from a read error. In nucleotides, the CDR3 is TGTGCCAGCAGCTCCGGACTAGCGGGAGAGAACAGCGGGGAGCTGTTTTCT. Its protein is CASSSGLAGENSGELFS. The chain employs TRBV7-8 and TRBJ2-2, with 13 bases lining up with TRBD2. Per germline, CDR1 SGHVS and CDR2 FQNEAQ. CDR3 length: 17 amino acids.

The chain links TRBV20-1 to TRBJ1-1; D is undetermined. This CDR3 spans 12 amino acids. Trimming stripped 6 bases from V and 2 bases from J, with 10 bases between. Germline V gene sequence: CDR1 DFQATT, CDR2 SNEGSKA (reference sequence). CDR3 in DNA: TGCAGTGCAACCCCGGTTAACACTGAAGCTTTCTTT. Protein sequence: CSATPVNTEAFF.

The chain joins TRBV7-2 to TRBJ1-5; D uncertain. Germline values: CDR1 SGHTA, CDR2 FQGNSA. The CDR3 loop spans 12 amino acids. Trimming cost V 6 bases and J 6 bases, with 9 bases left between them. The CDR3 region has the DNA TGTGCCAGCAGTTTCCCCCTTCAGCCCCAGCATTTT. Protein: CASSFPLQPQHF.

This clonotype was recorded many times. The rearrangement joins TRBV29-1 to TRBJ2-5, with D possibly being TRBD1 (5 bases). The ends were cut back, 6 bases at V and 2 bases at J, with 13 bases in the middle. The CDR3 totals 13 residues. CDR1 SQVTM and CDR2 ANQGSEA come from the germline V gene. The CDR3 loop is CSVGQGGQETQYF. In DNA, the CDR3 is TGCAGCGTGGGTCAGGGCGGTCAAGAGACCCAGTACTTC.

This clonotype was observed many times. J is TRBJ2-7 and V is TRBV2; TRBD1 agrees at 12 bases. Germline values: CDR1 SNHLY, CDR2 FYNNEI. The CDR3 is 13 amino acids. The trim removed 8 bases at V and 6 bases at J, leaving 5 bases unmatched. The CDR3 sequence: CASRGQGAREQYF. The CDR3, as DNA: TGTGCCAGCCGGGGACAGGGGGCGCGCGAGCAGTACTTC.

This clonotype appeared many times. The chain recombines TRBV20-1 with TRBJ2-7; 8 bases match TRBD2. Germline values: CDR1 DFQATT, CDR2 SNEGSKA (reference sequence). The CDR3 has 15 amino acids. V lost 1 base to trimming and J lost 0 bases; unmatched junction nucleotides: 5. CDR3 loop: CSARAWGTSSYEQYF. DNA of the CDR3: TGCAGTGCTAGAGCTTGGGGGACTAGCTCCTACGAGCAGTACTTC.

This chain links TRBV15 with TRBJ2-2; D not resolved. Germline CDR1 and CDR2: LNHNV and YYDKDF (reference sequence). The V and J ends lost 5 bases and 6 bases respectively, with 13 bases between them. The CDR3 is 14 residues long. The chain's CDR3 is CATSPGPLSGELFF. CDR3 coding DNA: TGTGCCACCAGCCCCGGGCCCCTGTCCGGGGAGCTGTTTTTT.

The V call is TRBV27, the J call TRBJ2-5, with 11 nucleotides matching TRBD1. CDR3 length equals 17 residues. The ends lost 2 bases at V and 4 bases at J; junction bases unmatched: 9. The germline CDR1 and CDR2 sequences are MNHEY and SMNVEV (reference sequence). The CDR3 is CASSLGQGAYRGETQYF. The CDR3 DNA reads TGTGCCAGCAGTTTAGGACAGGGGGCCTACCGAGGAGAGACCCAGTACTTC.

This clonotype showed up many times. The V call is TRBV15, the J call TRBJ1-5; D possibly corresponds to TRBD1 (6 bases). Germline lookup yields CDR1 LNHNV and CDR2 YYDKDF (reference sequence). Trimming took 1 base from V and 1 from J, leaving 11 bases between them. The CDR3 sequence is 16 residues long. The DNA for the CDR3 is TGTGCCACCAGCAGAGGGACAGTCGTAAGCAATCAGCCCCAGCATTTT. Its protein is CATSRGTVVSNQPQHF.

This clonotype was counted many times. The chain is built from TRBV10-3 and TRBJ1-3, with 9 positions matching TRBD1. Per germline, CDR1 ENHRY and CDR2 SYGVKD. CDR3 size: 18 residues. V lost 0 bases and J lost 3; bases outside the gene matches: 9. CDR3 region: CAISESAQGASFGNTIYF. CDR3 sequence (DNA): TGTGCCATCAGTGAGTCTGCACAGGGGGCGTCTTTTGGAAACACCATATATTTT.

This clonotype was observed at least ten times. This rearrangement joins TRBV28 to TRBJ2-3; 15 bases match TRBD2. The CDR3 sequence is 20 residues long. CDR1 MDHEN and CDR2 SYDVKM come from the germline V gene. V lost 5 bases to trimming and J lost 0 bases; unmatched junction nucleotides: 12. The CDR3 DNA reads TGTGCCAGCAGTCCCCACGGACTAGCGGGAGGGCCCCTAAGCACAGATACGCAGTATTTT. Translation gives CASSPHGLAGGPLSTDTQYF. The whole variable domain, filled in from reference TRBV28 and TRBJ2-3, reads DVKVTQSSRYLVKRTGEKVFLECVQDMDHENMFWYRQDPGLGLRLIYFSYDVKMKEKGDIPEGYSVSREKKERFSLILESASTNQTSMYLCASSPHGLAGGPLSTDTQYFGPGTRLTVL.

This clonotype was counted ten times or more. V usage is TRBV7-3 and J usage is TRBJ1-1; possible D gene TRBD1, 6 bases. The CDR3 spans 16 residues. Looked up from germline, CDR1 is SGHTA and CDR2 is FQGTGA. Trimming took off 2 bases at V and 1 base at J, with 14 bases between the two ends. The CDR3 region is CASSLSPTGPNTEAFF. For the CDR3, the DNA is TGTGCCAGCAGCTTATCACCAACAGGGCCGAACACTGAAGCTTTCTTT.

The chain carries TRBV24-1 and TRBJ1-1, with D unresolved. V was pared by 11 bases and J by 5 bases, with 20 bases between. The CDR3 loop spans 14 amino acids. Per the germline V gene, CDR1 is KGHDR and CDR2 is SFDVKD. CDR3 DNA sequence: TGTGCCAGCCTCAACGGTGGCGGAGGGACTGAAGCTTTCTTT. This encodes CASLNGGGGTEAFF.

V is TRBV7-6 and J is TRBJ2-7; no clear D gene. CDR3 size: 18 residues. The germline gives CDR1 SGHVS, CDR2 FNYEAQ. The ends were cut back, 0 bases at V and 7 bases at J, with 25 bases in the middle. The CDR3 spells CASSLAATVAPVMGEQYF. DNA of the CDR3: TGTGCCAGCAGCTTAGCTGCGACTGTGGCGCCCGTTATGGGTGAGCAGTACTTC.

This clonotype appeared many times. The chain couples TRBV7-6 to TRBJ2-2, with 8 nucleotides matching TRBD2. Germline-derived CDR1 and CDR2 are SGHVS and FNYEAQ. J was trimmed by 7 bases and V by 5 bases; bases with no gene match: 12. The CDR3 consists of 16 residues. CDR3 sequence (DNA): TGTGCCAGCAGCGCCCTTTCCGGGACTAGTGGCGGGGAGCTGTTTTTT. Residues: CASSALSGTSGGELFF.

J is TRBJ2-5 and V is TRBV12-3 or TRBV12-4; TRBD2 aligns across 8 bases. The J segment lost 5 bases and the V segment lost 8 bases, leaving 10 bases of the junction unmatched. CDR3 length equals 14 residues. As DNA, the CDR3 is TGTGCCAGCGCTCGGGGGGGACTCAGGGAGACCCAGTACTTC. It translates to CASARGGLRETQYF.

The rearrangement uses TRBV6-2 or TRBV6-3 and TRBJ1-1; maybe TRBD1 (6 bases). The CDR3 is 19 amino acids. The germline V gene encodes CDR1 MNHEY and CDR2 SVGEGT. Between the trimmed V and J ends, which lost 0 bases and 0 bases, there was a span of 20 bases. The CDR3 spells CASSYSIIADSKMNTEAFF. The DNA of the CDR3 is TGTGCCAGCAGTTACTCCATAATTGCGGACAGTAAAATGAACACTGAAGCTTTCTTT.

The CDR3 nucleotides are TGTGCCAGCAGCTTAAGCGGGGCGGTCACTGAAGCTTTCTTT. It encodes CASSLSGAVTEAFF. This chain links TRBV7-9 with TRBJ1-1, with a tentative D call TRBD1 (5 bases). Per the germline V gene, CDR1 is SEHNR and CDR2 is FQNEAQ (reference sequence). Trimming shortened V by 2 bases and J by 4 bases, and 11 bases separated the two germline ends. CDR3 length: 14 residues.

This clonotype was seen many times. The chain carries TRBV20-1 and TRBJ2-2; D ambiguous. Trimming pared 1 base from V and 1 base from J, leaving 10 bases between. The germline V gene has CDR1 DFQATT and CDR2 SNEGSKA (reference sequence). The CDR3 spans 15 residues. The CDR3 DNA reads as TGCAGTGCTAGAGGTGGTTCGGTGAACACCGGGGAGCTGTTTTTT. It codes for CSARGGSVNTGELFF.

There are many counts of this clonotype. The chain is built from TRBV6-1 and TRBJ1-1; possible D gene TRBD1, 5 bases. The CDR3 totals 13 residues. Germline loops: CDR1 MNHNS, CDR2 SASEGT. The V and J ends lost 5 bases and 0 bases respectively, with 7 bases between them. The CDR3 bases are TGTGCCAGCAGTCCACAGGTGAACACTGAAGCTTTCTTT. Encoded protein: CASSPQVNTEAFF.

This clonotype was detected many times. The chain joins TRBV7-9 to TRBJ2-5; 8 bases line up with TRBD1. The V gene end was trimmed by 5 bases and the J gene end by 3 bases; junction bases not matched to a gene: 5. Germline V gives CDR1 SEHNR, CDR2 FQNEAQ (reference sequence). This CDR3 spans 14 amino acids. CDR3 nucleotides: TGTGCCAGCAGCAGGGACAGGAACGAAGAGACCCAGTACTTC. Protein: CASSRDRNEETQYF.